Here is one T cell receptor beta chain with its context. Its target is unknown. CDR1 and CDR2 (germline): MNHEY, SVGAGI. The CDR3 totals 14 residues. V shed 6 bases and J shed 0 bases, with 9 bases lying between them. This sample is drawn from a study of CD8+ T cells in alopecia areata. Study-wide points: Significant decreases in scalp clonality and expanded CD8+ clones followed tofacitinib treatment. Scalp lesions, especially in alopecia totalis/universalis, had higher clonality than normal scalp.

Treatment reported: oral pan-JAK inhibitor, 5-10 mg twice daily. Those with alopecia areata gave lesional scalp punch biopsies and peripheral blood. T lymphocytes (CD4+ and CD8+) were sorted from PBMCs. After isolation, RNA underwent reverse transcription to generate cDNA as the sequencing template. Sequencing was performed with immunoSEQ multiplex PCR; in TCRdb, only in-frame clones are kept and a portion is missing. The profile shows around 97,000 clones, around 84% of them singletons. This receptor was taken from a human donor with alopecia areata. The sample was CD8+ T cells sorted from blood, taken at roughly week 30, from a patient treated with tofacitinib. The chain employs TRBV6-5 and TRBJ1-5, with D possibly being TRBD1 (6 bases). In DNA, the CDR3 is TGTGCCAGCAGGCACAGGGATAGCAATCAGCCCCAGCATTTT. It encodes CASRHRDSNQPQHF.